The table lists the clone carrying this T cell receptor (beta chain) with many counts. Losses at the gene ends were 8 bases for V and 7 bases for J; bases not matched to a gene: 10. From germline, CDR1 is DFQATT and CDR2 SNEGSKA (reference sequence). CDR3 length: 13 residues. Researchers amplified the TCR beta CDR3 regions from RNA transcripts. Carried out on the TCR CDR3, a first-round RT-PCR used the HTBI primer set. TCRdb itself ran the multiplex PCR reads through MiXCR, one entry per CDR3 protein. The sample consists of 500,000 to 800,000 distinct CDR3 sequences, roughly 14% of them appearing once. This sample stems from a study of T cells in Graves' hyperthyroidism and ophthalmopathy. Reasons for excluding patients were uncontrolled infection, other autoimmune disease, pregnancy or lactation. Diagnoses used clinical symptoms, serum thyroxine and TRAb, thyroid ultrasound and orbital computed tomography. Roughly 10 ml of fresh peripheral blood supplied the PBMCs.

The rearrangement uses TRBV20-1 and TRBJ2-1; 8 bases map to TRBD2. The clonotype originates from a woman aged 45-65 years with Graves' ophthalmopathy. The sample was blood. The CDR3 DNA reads TGCAGTCCTACGAGCGGGAGACCTAATGAGCAGTTCTTC. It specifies CSPTSGRPNEQFF.